This T cell receptor (beta chain) was profiled in a study of blood T cell repertoires in COVID-19. The wider study: Sites in the United States, Italy and Spain provided acute and convalescent COVID-19 samples.

Per the authors' pipeline: The assay estimated nucleated cells by amplifying reference gene primers. Repertoires were generated with immunoSEQ multiplex PCR, while TCRdb's copy carries only in-frame clones and drops some. Clonal size and the V and J genes are those of that table, whereas D and trimming came from the DNA. The table shows more than 40,000 clones, with more than 75% occurring only once. V dropped 4 bases and J dropped 5 bases, with 16 bases sitting between them. The CDR3 is made up of 14 amino acids. From germline, CDR1 is SGHRS and CDR2 YFSETQ. Sequences were obtained from peripheral blood. The chain couples TRBV5-1 to TRBJ2-7; possible D gene TRBD2, 6 bases. This receptor was identified in a man aged 60 to 75 with active or convalescent COVID-19. The CDR3 here is CASSGTSSGDEQYF. CDR3 bases: TGCGCCAGCAGCGGAACTAGCTCGGGGGACGAGCAGTACTTC.